The rows below give T cell receptor beta chains drawn from one sample of a study of T cell changes during pregnancy in multiple sclerosis. Assay used: immunoSEQ multiplex PCR; TCRdb lists only in-frame clones, some missing. Here the sample spans fewer than 80,000 clones, around nine tenths being singletons. Sequenced here: CD4+ T cells from peripheral blood mononuclear cells, sampled in the third trimester of pregnancy. All receptors come from a female donor in good health, enrolled as a control in a pregnancy study. Each CDR3 is given without its conserved first and last residue.

v_gene: TRBV19; j_gene: TRBJ1-1; CDR3aa: ASSTGQGSGTEAF
v_gene: TRBV7-3; j_gene: TRBJ1-6; CDR3aa: ASSLQSRSANSPLH
v_gene: TRBV27; j_gene: TRBJ1-1; CDR3aa: ASSLSMGGRTEAF
v_gene: TRBV15; j_gene: TRBJ2-1; CDR3aa: ATSWGLGVVDNEQF
v_gene: TRBV9; j_gene: TRBJ1-2; CDR3aa: ASSVASGNYGYT
v_gene: TRBV27; j_gene: TRBJ1-2; CDR3aa: ASSFHQGWDYGYT
v_gene: TRBV5-4; j_gene: TRBJ2-2; CDR3aa: ASSLGAGVTGELF
v_gene: TRBV19; j_gene: TRBJ2-3; CDR3aa: ASSIDRGYRGTQY
v_gene: TRBV6-1; j_gene: TRBJ1-2; CDR3aa: ASSPTGVVYGYT
v_gene: TRBV5-6; j_gene: TRBJ2-2; CDR3aa: ASSRGTDQRELF
v_gene: TRBV5-1; j_gene: TRBJ1-2; CDR3aa: ASSLSGTGSYGYT
v_gene: TRBV5-6; j_gene: TRBJ1-2; CDR3aa: ASSLGWRGADGYT
v_gene: TRBV6-6; j_gene: TRBJ1-3; CDR3aa: ASSNQYRAGNTIY
v_gene: TRBV25-1; j_gene: TRBJ2-7; CDR3aa: ASSGYSLNSYEQY
v_gene: TRBV10-3; j_gene: TRBJ2-5; CDR3aa: AMGADRGRSETQY
v_gene: TRBV6-1; j_gene: TRBJ1-1; CDR3aa: ASSEAWKAGNTEAF
v_gene: TRBV27; j_gene: TRBJ1-1; CDR3aa: ASSGQENTEAF
v_gene: TRBV5-1; j_gene: TRBJ2-3; CDR3aa: ASSLGATLSTDTQY
v_gene: TRBV19; j_gene: TRBJ1-1; CDR3aa: ASSDRMGQGANTEAF
v_gene: TRBV5-5; j_gene: TRBJ2-2; CDR3aa: ASRPGTGGTGELF
v_gene: TRBV5-1; j_gene: TRBJ1-2; CDR3aa: ASSLGANYGYT
v_gene: TRBV4-1; j_gene: TRBJ2-6; CDR3aa: ASSQTTAPSGANVLT
v_gene: TRBV11-1; j_gene: TRBJ1-2; CDR3aa: ASSLAHRETSYT
v_gene: TRBV10-3; j_gene: TRBJ1-5; CDR3aa: ASRGANQPQH
v_gene: TRBV9; j_gene: TRBJ1-1; CDR3aa: ASSVTPFRGDTEAF
v_gene: TRBV7-9; j_gene: TRBJ2-1; CDR3aa: ASSPLGAVAAVNEQF
v_gene: TRBV14; j_gene: TRBJ1-6; CDR3aa: ASSRPGPYNSPLH
v_gene: TRBV19; j_gene: TRBJ1-1; CDR3aa: ASRVTGTLNTEAF
v_gene: TRBV5-4; j_gene: TRBJ1-3; CDR3aa: ASSSYGGGSGNTIY